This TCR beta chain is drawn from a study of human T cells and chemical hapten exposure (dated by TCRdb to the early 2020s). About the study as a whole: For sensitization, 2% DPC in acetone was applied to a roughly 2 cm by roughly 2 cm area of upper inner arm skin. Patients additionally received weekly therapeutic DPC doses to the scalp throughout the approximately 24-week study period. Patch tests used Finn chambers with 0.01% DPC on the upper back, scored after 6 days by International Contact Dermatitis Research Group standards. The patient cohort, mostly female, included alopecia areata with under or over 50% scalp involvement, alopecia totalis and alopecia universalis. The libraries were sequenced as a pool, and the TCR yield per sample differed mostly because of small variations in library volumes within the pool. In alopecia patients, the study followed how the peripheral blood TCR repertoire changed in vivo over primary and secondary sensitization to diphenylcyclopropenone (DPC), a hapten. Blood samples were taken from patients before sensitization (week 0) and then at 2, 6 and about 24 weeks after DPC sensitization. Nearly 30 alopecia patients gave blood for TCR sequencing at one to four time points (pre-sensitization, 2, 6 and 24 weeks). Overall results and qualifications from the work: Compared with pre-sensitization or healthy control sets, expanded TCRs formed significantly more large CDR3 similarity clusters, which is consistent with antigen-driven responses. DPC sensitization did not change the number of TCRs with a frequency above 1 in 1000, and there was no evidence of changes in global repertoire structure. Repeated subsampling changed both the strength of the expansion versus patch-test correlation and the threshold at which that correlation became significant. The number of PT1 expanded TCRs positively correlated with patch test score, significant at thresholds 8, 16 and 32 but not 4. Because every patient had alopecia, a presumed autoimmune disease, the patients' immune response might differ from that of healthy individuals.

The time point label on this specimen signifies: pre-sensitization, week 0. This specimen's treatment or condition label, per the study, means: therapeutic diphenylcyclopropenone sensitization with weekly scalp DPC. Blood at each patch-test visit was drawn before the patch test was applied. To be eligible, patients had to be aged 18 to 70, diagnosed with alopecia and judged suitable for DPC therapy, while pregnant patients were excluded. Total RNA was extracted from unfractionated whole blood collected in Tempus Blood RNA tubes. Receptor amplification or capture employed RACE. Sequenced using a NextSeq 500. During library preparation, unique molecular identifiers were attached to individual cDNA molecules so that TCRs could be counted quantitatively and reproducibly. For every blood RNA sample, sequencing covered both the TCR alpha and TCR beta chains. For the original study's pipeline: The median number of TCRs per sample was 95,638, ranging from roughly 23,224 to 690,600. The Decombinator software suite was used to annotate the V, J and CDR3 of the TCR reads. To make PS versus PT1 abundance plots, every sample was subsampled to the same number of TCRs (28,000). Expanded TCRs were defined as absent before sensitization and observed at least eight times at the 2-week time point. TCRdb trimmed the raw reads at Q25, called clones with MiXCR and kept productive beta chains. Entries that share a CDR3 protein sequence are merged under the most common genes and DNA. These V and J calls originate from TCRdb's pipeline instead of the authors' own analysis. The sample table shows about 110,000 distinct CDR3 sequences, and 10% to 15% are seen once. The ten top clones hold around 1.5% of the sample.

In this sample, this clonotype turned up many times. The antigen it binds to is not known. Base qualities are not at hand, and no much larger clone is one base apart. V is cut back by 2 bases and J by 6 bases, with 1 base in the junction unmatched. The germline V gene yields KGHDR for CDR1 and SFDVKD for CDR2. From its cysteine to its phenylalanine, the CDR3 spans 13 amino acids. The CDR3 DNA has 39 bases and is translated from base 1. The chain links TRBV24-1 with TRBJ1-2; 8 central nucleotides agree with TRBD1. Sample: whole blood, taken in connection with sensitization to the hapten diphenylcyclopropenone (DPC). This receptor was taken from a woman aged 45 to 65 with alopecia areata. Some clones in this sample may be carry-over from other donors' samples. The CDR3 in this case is CATSDWTGHGYTF. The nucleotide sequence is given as TGTGCCACCAGTGATTGGACAGGGCATGGCTACACCTTC.